Listed here are 10 T cell receptor beta chains from one sample, sequenced in a study of human T cells and chemical hapten exposure. Time point indicated: healthy volunteer bleed at 2 weeks. Whole blood, unfractionated, served as the material for total RNA extraction. Each CDR3 protein gets one entry after TCRdb re-called the RACE reads with MiXCR. The sample lists 80,000 to 100,000 distinct CDR3 sequences, roughly 8.5% occurring once. Sequencing used whole blood. The receptors were gathered from a female donor in good health. Some clones in this sample may be carry-over from other donors' samples.

The sample holds many counts of this clonotype. The chain is built from TRBV2 and TRBJ2-3; D is ambiguous. This CDR3 contains 15 residues. CDR1 SNHLY and CDR2 FYNNEI come from the germline V gene. Trimming cost V 5 bases and J 0 bases, with 12 bases left between them. CDR3 DNA: TGTGCCAGCAGTTCCCAGCAGACTAGCACAGATACGCAGTATTTT. Translated, it gives CASSSQQTSTDTQYF.

The chain couples TRBV20-1 to TRBJ1-1; no clear D. This CDR3 is 14 amino acids long. Germline values: CDR1 DFQATT, CDR2 SNEGSKA (reference sequence). V was pared by 3 bases and J by 0 bases, with 11 bases between. The CDR3 coding sequence is TGCAGTGCTAGGCCACCAGTGATGAACACTGAAGCTTTCTTT. It codes for CSARPPVMNTEAFF.

The J gene is TRBJ1-3, the V gene TRBV7-2; D perhaps matches TRBD1 (6 bases). Germline CDR1 SGHTA, CDR2 FQGNSA. V was shortened by 1 base and J by 4 bases, with 11 bases between the two germline ends. The CDR3 runs 15 residues. This CDR3 reads CASSLGRGRGNTIYF. CDR3 DNA sequence: TGTGCCAGCAGCTTAGGCCGGGGGCGCGGAAACACCATATATTTT.

The V gene is TRBV29-1, the J gene TRBJ2-1, with TRBD2 as a possible D gene (6 bases). From germline, CDR1 is SQVTM and CDR2 ANQGSEA. The CDR3 runs 15 residues. V was clipped by 0 bases and J by 6 bases, with 15 bases between them. The CDR3 region has the DNA TGCAGCGTTGAAGATCCGAGGACTACCTTCAATGAGCAGTTCTTC. It yields the protein CSVEDPRTTFNEQFF.

In this sample, this clonotype turned up a few times. The V and J genes are TRBV28 and TRBJ1-4; TRBD1 agrees at 7 bases. V shed 9 bases, J shed 7 bases, and the junction held 8 bases outside the gene matches. Germline V gives CDR1 MDHEN, CDR2 SYDVKM. The CDR3 spans 13 residues. The DNA of the CDR3 is TGTGCCAGTGGGACAGTAGCGATTGAAAAACTGTTTTTT. It translates to CASGTVAIEKLFF. The whole variable domain, filled in from reference TRBV28 and TRBJ1-4, reads DVKVTQSSRYLVKRTGEKVFLECVQDMDHENMFWYRQDPGLGLRLIYFSYDVKMKEKGDIPEGYSVSREKKERFSLILESASTNQTSMYLCASGTVAIEKLFFGSGTQLSVL.

This clonotype was detected ten times or more. This chain links TRBV12-3 or TRBV12-4 with TRBJ2-3; no clear D gene. CDR3 length: 14 amino acids. V was clipped by 7 bases and J by 7 bases, with 18 bases between them. The CDR3 here is CASTKRAPVYTQYF. In DNA form, the CDR3 reads TGTGCCAGCACCAAAAGGGCCCCGGTGTATACGCAGTATTTT.

The rearrangement links TRBV3-1 to TRBJ2-2, with no clear D. V was trimmed by 2 bases and J by 0 bases, leaving 10 bases between them. The CDR3 has 16 amino acids. Germline assignment: CDR1 LGHDT and CDR2 YNNKEL (reference sequence). Written as DNA, the CDR3 is TGTGCCAGCAGCCAATCGGCAGTAACGAACACCGGGGAGCTGTTTTTT. It yields the protein CASSQSAVTNTGELFF.

The chain combines TRBV6-6 with TRBJ2-3; D assignment may be TRBD1 or TRBD2 (6 bases each). The CDR3 consists of 15 residues. The germline V and J ends were trimmed by 6 bases and 4 bases, with 17 bases remaining between them. From germline, CDR1 is MNHNY and CDR2 SVGAGI (reference sequence). This CDR3 reads CASSPEVRGADTQYF. The CDR3 nucleotides read TGTGCCAGCAGCCCTGAGGTTAGGGGGGCAGATACGCAGTATTTT.

The chain recombines TRBV2 with TRBJ2-3; TRBD2 matches 13 bases. V lost 7 bases to trimming and J lost 5 bases; unmatched junction nucleotides: 9. This CDR3 contains 16 residues. From germline, CDR1 is SNHLY and CDR2 FYNNEI. The CDR3 nucleotides are TGTGCCAGCACAATCGGGGGACTAGCGGGGAAAGATACGCAGTATTTT. It codes for CASTIGGLAGKDTQYF.

This chain links TRBV5-1 with TRBJ2-5; D could derive from TRBD1 or TRBD2 (5 bases each). CDR1 is SGHRS and CDR2 is YFSETQ in the germline V gene. Trimming stripped 4 bases from V and 5 bases from J, with 18 bases between. The CDR3 has 15 amino acids. The DNA of the CDR3 is TGCGCCAGCAGCCCTGGGCCGGGGCTTGGGGAGACCCAGTACTTC. Residues: CASSPGPGLGETQYF.